The T cell receptor beta chain described here comes from a study of tissue T cells after allogeneic stem cell transplantation. V lost 6 bases, J lost 5 bases, and 10 bases lay in between. This CDR3 has 12 residues. Germline CDR1 SNHLY, CDR2 FYNGKV (reference sequence). Survey-depth TCRbeta CDR3 sequencing reported V/J genes and productive frequencies. Produced via immunoSEQ multiplex PCR; TCRdb's table is partial and in-frame only. The sample lists fewer than 6,000 clones, over 40% occurring once. Time point described: mouse harvest day 7 after allogeneic transplant. Each mouse received 10^7 T-cell-depleted marrow cells plus 10^6 splenic CD5+ T cells by tail vein. In regard to this clone: Its antigen is undetermined. Each gene name is a mouse one. The read finishes 1 residue shy of the CDR3 end, and the germline J gene is used to complete it.

Study observations and caveats: Tissue-detected TCR repertoire was only partly captured by blood and spleen T cells. This small cohort was clinically heterogeneous, and sampling depth was a limitation. Shared clones across patients were few; motif clustering revealed tissue-specific shared signatures.

The sequenced material came from skin. The sequence came from a female BALB/c mouse given C57BL/6 T cells with graft-versus-host disease after an allogeneic hematopoietic cell transplant. The rearrangement links TRBV3 to TRBJ1-1, with a weak D call TRBD1 (6 bases). The CDR3 is CASRRGGTEVFF. The DNA read from the CDR3 is TGTGCCAGCAGGAGGGGGGGGACAGAAGTCTTC.